This record looks at one T cell receptor (beta chain) sequence and its context. Its antigen is currently unknown. Naive cells were sorted as CD45RO-, CCR7+, CD27+ and CD95-. The length of the CDR3 is 15 residues. The germline gives CDR1 MGHRA, CDR2 YSYEKL. This specimen comes from a study of CXCR3-negative and CXCR3-positive naive CD8 T cells. Study-wide results and caveats: CXCR3-positive naive cells carried more hydrophobic TRB CDR3s than CXCR3-negative naive cells did. Diversity proved comparably high across both naive subsets and much lower in memory CD8+ cells.

TRB cDNA libraries were made by UMI-labeled 5' RACE. From its re-call of the 5' RACE reads, TCRdb lists each CDR3 protein once, without DNA. This listing includes 150,000 or so distinct CDR3 sequences. The sample comprised naive CXCR3- CD8+ T cells from blood. The subset denotes: CD45RO-CCR7+CD27+CD95- naive CD8+ T cells lacking CXCR3 (TNR3-). This sequence originates from a human donor in good health. Some clones in this sample may be carry-over from other donors' samples. V usage is TRBV4-1 and J usage is TRBJ2-7; no DNA is available, so the TRBD1 call from TCRdb remains unchecked. The CDR3 is CASSLLGTDTYEQYF.